The clone carrying this TCR beta chain has more than one count but fewer than ten. The antigen is unknown. The data were obtained in a study of shared clonotypes between healthy human individuals. Study-level results: Clonotype sharing among donors was thought likely to change with sequencing depth. The study's rarefaction showed incomplete sorted-subset sequencing despite large depth. Naive subsets, compared against memory subsets, generally had larger estimated richness values.

It was into CD45RA+ naive and CD45RA-negative memory subsets that the CD4+ cells were split. V gave up 6 bases and J gave up 0 bases, with 9 bases separating them. The V gene's germline CDR1 is SNHLY and CDR2 FYNNEI. CDR3 length equals 14 residues. Sequencing was performed with immunoSEQ multiplex PCR; in TCRdb, only in-frame clones are kept and a portion is missing. Here the sample spans under 1,100,000 clones, around 76% being singletons. V gene TRBV2 combines with J gene TRBJ1-5, with D maybe TRBD1 (5 bases). Source material: memory CD4+ T cells sorted from blood. Subset reported: CD45RA-negative fraction. This TCR was recovered from a man between 18 and 29 years old in good health. DNA of the CDR3: TGTGCCAGCAGGTATCAGGGTAGCAATCAGCCCCAGCATTTT. This sequence encodes CASRYQGSNQPQHF.